These 28 T cell receptor beta chains were sequenced from one sample in a study of blood T cells in healthy people across ages (dated by TCRdb to 2014 to 2015). Preparation of the library involved 5' RACE. The sequencer listed for this sample is Illumina HiSeq 2500. The second PCR ran for about 7 to 11 cycles and used a J-beta primer mix along with a sample-barcoded 5' primer. The public reads were quality trimmed at Q25 with fastp and then assembled into clones with MiXCR by TCRdb, keeping productive beta chains. Identical CDR3 proteins give one entry, which carries the most common genes and DNA. Across this sample there are about 1.8 million distinct CDR3 sequences, with about 50% seen only once. The ten largest clones capture over 2% of the sample. The sequenced sample was blood. These receptors all stem from a woman aged 40 to 50 in good health.

In its sample, this clonotype was seen once. The chain recombines TRBV7-2 with TRBJ1-2; 9 bases line up with TRBD1. Germline V CDR1 and CDR2: SGHTA, FQGNSA. CDR3 length equals 15 residues. V gave up 4 bases and J gave up 7 bases; unmatched junction bases: 10. The CDR3 loop is CASSSDPGQGLGYTF. CDR3 bases: TGTGCCAGCAGCTCTGATCCGGGACAGGGTCTTGGCTACACCTTC.

This clonotype is a singleton in its sample. The chain uses TRBV5-1 and TRBJ2-5; the D is unclear. TRBJ2-7 explains the end of the DNA better; the J call may be wrong. Germline V CDR1 and CDR2: SGHRS, YFSETQ. The CDR3 has 13 residues. This CDR3 is CASSSDINYEQYF. DNA for the CDR3: TGCGCCAGCAGCTCGGATATTAACTACGAGCAGTACTTC.

This chain links TRBV14 with TRBJ2-4; D perhaps matches TRBD1 (7 bases). V lost 4 bases and J 2 bases, leaving 18 bases between the germline ends. The germline V gene has CDR1 SGHDN and CDR2 FVKESK. The CDR3 is made up of 17 amino acids. The CDR3 DNA reads as TGTGCCAGCAGCCCAACGGAGGGGGCACTCCCCAAAAACATTCAGTACTTC. Its translation: CASSPTEGALPKNIQYF.

This clonotype appeared a few times. The gene calls are TRBV13 and TRBJ1-2; TRBD1 matches 8 bases. V lost 5 bases and J lost 4; bases outside the gene matches: 9. The CDR3 consists of 15 residues. Germline assignment: CDR1 PRHDT and CDR2 FYEKMQ (reference sequence). This CDR3 is CASSPPGQGAYGYTF. CDR3 DNA: TGTGCCAGCAGCCCTCCAGGACAGGGTGCCTATGGCTACACCTTC.

This clonotype was seen a few times. The CDR3 region has the DNA TGTGCCAGCAGTTTCGGGCTCCGGGACAGGGGGGCTCAGCCCCAGCATTTT. Protein sequence: CASSFGLRDRGAQPQHF. The chain employs TRBV6-2 or TRBV6-3 and TRBJ1-5, with 11 bases aligning to TRBD1. Germline CDR1 and CDR2: MNHEY and SVGEGT. Trimming cost V 4 bases and J 6 bases; bases outside gene matches: 11. This CDR3 spans 17 amino acids.

The CDR3 spells CASSQDLPGQGAVDTQYF. The CDR3 region has the DNA TGCGCCAGCAGCCAAGATCTCCCGGGACAGGGGGCGGTAGATACGCAGTATTTT. The rearrangement links TRBV4-3 to TRBJ2-3; 12 bases agree with TRBD1. The germline V gene encodes CDR1 LGHNA and CDR2 YSLEER. The junction had 9 bases not matched to a gene; V was cut back by 0 bases and J by 5 bases. The CDR3 consists of 18 residues.

As regards this clonotype: One end of the junction varies from germline; a read error may be responsible. CDR3 region: CASCLLGGDTQYF. The DNA for the CDR3 is TGTGCCAGCTGCTTATTGGGGGGCGATACGCAGTATTTT. The chain couples TRBV7-2 to TRBJ2-3, with D perhaps given as TRBD1 or TRBD2 (6 bases each). The CDR3 is 13 residues long. Germline V gene data show CDR1 as SGHTA and CDR2 as FQGNSA.

This chain links TRBV10-3 with TRBJ2-5; D gene ambiguous. The CDR3 consists of 14 residues. Trimming took 4 bases from V and 4 from J, leaving 13 bases between them. Germline V gene data show CDR1 as ENHRY and CDR2 as SYGVKD. CDR3 bases: TGTGCCATCAGTGTGACTGGCTTAGGAGAGACCCAGTACTTC. Residues: CAISVTGLGETQYF.

The J gene is TRBJ2-5, the V gene TRBV24-1, with D unclear. This CDR3 has 12 amino acids. Trimming took 9 bases from V and 5 from J, leaving 12 bases between them. Germline values: CDR1 KGHDR, CDR2 SFDVKD. CDR3 nucleotide sequence: TGTGCCACCTCTGAGTCGCGGGAGACCCAGTACTTC. Its translation is CATSESRETQYF.

The chain employs TRBV4-3 and TRBJ1-6, with D possibly TRBD1 on 6 matching bases. The CDR3 runs 16 residues. Trimming removed 5 bases at V and 4 bases at J, with 15 bases between. Germline-derived CDR1 and CDR2 are LGHNA and YSLEER. The CDR3 loop is CASSAEQGEYNSPLHF. As DNA, the CDR3 is TGCGCCAGCAGCGCCGAACAGGGAGAGTATAATTCACCCCTCCACTTT.

This clonotype appeared a few times. The J gene is TRBJ1-5, the V gene TRBV28; D ambiguous. V lost 6 bases to trimming and J lost 0 bases, with 12 bases between them. The CDR3 extends over 15 amino acids. Germline lookup yields CDR1 MDHEN and CDR2 SYDVKM. The CDR3: CASSRQEYSNQPQHF. The CDR3, as DNA: TGTGCCAGCAGCCGCCAGGAGTATAGCAATCAGCCCCAGCATTTT.

This clonotype was seen ten or more times. V gene TRBV20-1 combines with J gene TRBJ2-5, with TRBD2 matching 10 bases. This CDR3 has 15 amino acids. The germline V gene has CDR1 DFQATT and CDR2 SNEGSKA (reference sequence). The V gene end was trimmed by 4 bases and the J gene end by 2 bases; junction bases not matched to a gene: 7. As DNA, the CDR3 is TGCAGTGCTAATTCACTAGCGGGGACTCAAGAGACCCAGTACTTC. It is translated as CSANSLAGTQETQYF.

The V call is TRBV28, the J call TRBJ1-5; D is ambiguous. Trimming removed 2 bases from V and 7 bases from J, with 12 bases in between. This CDR3 is built from 14 residues. CDR1 MDHEN and CDR2 SYDVKM come from the germline V gene. In DNA, the CDR3 is TGTGCCAGCAGTTTACGCCAGAATTTCCAGCCCCAGCATTTT. Its translation: CASSLRQNFQPQHF.

This clonotype came up a few times. DNA for the CDR3: TGTGCCAGCAGCTTTATGTACGAGCAGTACTTC. Residues: CASSFMYEQYF. This chain uses TRBV7-2 with TRBJ2-7; no clear D gene. This CDR3 region has 11 residues. CDR1 and CDR2 from the germline V gene are SGHTA and FQGNSA. Trimming removed 3 bases at V and 4 bases at J, with 4 bases between.

The J gene is TRBJ2-3, the V gene TRBV6-2 or TRBV6-3, with TRBD2 matching 9 bases. Germline V CDR1 and CDR2: MNHEY, SVGEGT. The CDR3 is 15 amino acids. Germline trimming cut 7 bases from V and 0 bases from J; bases unmatched to any gene: 5. DNA of the CDR3: TGTGCCAGCAAGCTTCTAGCGGGGAGCACAGATACGCAGTATTTT. Translated: CASKLLAGSTDTQYF.

The gene calls are TRBV15 and TRBJ2-3; TRBD2 matches at 9 bases. V shed 6 bases and J 1 base; nucleotides not matched to a gene: 8. CDR1 is LNHNV, CDR2 YYDKDF, per germline (reference sequence). This CDR3 spans 16 amino acids. The CDR3 bases are TGTGCCACCAGTACCCCCCTAGCGGGGCGCACAGATACGCAGTATTTT. It encodes CATSTPLAGRTDTQYF.

This chain joins TRBV7-9 and TRBJ1-1; D is possibly TRBD1 (5 bases). The CDR3 extends over 14 amino acids. Per the germline V gene, CDR1 is SEHNR and CDR2 is FQNEAQ (reference sequence). V was shortened by 2 bases and J by 4 bases, with 11 bases between the two germline ends. This CDR3 reads CASSLMGQGTEAFF. CDR3 nucleotides: TGTGCCAGCAGCTTAATGGGGCAGGGCACTGAAGCTTTCTTT.

The chain couples TRBV5-1 to TRBJ2-5; D possibly uses TRBD1 or TRBD2 (5 bases each). Germline CDR1 is SGHRS and CDR2 is YFSETQ. The CDR3 consists of 17 residues. V lost 0 bases and J 2 bases, leaving 17 bases between the germline ends. CDR3: CASSLAGGRGLQETQYF. CDR3 nucleotides: TGCGCCAGCAGCTTGGCTGGGGGTCGAGGATTACAAGAGACCCAGTACTTC.

This clonotype showed up just a few times. The rearrangement uses TRBV3-1 and TRBJ2-3; D unresolved. V lost 1 base to trimming and J lost 2 bases, with 7 bases between them. This CDR3 has 14 amino acids. Looked up from germline, CDR1 is LGHDT and CDR2 is YNNKEL (reference sequence). The CDR3 DNA is TGTGCCAGCAGCCAAGGGCGACTCACAGATACGCAGTATTTT. This translates into CASSQGRLTDTQYF.

This rearrangement joins TRBV6-6 to TRBJ2-7; 7 nucleotides agree with TRBD1. The V gene end was trimmed by 5 bases and the J gene end by 5 bases; junction bases not matched to a gene: 6. Germline loops: CDR1 MNHNY, CDR2 SVGAGI (reference sequence). The CDR3 totals 13 residues. The CDR3 reads CASSDKGTDEQYF. For the CDR3, the DNA is TGTGCCAGCAGTGACAAGGGGACAGACGAGCAGTACTTC.

This clonotype was seen only a few times. This chain links TRBV7-3 with TRBJ2-5; 7 bases line up with TRBD1. The tail of the sequence fits TRBJ2-7 better, so the J call may be wrong. This CDR3 contains 13 residues. CDR1 is SGHTA and CDR2 is FQGTGA in the germline V gene. The CDR3 DNA reads as TGTGCCAGCAGCTTAAAGACAGGGTCCGAGCAGTACTTC. Residues: CASSLKTGSEQYF.

The rearrangement joins TRBV29-1 to TRBJ2-5; 10 nucleotides align to TRBD1. Unmatched junction bases numbered 6, after V lost 4 bases and J lost 4 bases. CDR1 is SQVTM, CDR2 ANQGSEA, per germline. The CDR3 loop spans 14 amino acids. For the CDR3, the DNA is TGCAGCGTTGCCGGGACAGGGGTCAGAGAGACCCAGTACTTC. Translating it yields CSVAGTGVRETQYF.

The chain uses TRBV6-5 and TRBJ1-2, with a weak D call TRBD1 (6 bases). The V end was cut by 5 bases, the J end by 5 bases, with 12 bases between. The CDR3 spans 13 residues. Germline CDR1 is MNHEY and CDR2 is SVGAGI. CDR3 sequence: CASSGGGQYGYTF. CDR3 DNA sequence: TGTGCCAGCAGTGGAGGGGGGCAGTATGGCTACACCTTC.

The CDR3 DNA reads as TGTGCCAGCAGCGTAGCCGTGGGGGACACCGGGGAGCTGTTTTTT. Translated: CASSVAVGDTGELFF. The chain uses TRBV9 and TRBJ2-2, with D tentatively TRBD1 or TRBD2 (5 bases each). The CDR3 is made up of 15 amino acids. Trimming removed 0 bases at V and 3 bases at J, with 9 bases between. Germline CDR1 reads SGDLS; CDR2 reads YYNGEE.

This chain joins TRBV7-8 and TRBJ1-2, with D possibly being TRBD1 (5 bases). Trimming shortened V by 2 bases and J by 3 bases, and 16 bases separated the two germline ends. This CDR3 spans 16 amino acids. Germline CDR1 reads SGHVS; CDR2 reads FQNEAQ. The CDR3 bases are TGTGCCAGCAGCTTACCAGGGTCTGGGGTGGACTATGGCTACACCTTC. It specifies CASSLPGSGVDYGYTF.

The chain recombines TRBV15 with TRBJ2-5, with TRBD1 matching over 7 bases. There are 14 residues in the CDR3. Trimming removed 8 bases from V and 5 bases from J; junction bases left unmatched: 11. Germline loops: CDR1 LNHNV, CDR2 YYDKDF (reference sequence). The CDR3 nucleotides are TGTGCCACCGGGACAGAACCCTATACGGAGACCCAGTACTTC. It translates to CATGTEPYTETQYF.

This clonotype was detected a few times. The chain uses TRBV4-1 and TRBJ1-2; tentatively, D is TRBD1 (6 bases). Per germline, CDR1 MGHRA and CDR2 YSYEKL. V dropped 0 bases and J dropped 9 bases, with 14 bases sitting between them. There are 14 residues in the CDR3. CDR3 region: CASSQDTGARSYTF. The CDR3 DNA is TGCGCCAGCAGCCAAGATACGGGGGCGAGAAGCTACACCTTC.

This chain uses TRBV9 with TRBJ1-2, with 11 bases matching TRBD1. There are 15 residues in the CDR3. Germline CDR1 reads SGDLS; CDR2 reads YYNGEE. Trimming at V came to 6 bases and at J to 2 bases, leaving 6 bases not matched to a gene. In nucleotides, the CDR3 is TGTGCCAGCACCGCGGGACAGGGGGGCAACTATGGCTACACCTTC. Amino acid sequence: CASTAGQGGNYGYTF.